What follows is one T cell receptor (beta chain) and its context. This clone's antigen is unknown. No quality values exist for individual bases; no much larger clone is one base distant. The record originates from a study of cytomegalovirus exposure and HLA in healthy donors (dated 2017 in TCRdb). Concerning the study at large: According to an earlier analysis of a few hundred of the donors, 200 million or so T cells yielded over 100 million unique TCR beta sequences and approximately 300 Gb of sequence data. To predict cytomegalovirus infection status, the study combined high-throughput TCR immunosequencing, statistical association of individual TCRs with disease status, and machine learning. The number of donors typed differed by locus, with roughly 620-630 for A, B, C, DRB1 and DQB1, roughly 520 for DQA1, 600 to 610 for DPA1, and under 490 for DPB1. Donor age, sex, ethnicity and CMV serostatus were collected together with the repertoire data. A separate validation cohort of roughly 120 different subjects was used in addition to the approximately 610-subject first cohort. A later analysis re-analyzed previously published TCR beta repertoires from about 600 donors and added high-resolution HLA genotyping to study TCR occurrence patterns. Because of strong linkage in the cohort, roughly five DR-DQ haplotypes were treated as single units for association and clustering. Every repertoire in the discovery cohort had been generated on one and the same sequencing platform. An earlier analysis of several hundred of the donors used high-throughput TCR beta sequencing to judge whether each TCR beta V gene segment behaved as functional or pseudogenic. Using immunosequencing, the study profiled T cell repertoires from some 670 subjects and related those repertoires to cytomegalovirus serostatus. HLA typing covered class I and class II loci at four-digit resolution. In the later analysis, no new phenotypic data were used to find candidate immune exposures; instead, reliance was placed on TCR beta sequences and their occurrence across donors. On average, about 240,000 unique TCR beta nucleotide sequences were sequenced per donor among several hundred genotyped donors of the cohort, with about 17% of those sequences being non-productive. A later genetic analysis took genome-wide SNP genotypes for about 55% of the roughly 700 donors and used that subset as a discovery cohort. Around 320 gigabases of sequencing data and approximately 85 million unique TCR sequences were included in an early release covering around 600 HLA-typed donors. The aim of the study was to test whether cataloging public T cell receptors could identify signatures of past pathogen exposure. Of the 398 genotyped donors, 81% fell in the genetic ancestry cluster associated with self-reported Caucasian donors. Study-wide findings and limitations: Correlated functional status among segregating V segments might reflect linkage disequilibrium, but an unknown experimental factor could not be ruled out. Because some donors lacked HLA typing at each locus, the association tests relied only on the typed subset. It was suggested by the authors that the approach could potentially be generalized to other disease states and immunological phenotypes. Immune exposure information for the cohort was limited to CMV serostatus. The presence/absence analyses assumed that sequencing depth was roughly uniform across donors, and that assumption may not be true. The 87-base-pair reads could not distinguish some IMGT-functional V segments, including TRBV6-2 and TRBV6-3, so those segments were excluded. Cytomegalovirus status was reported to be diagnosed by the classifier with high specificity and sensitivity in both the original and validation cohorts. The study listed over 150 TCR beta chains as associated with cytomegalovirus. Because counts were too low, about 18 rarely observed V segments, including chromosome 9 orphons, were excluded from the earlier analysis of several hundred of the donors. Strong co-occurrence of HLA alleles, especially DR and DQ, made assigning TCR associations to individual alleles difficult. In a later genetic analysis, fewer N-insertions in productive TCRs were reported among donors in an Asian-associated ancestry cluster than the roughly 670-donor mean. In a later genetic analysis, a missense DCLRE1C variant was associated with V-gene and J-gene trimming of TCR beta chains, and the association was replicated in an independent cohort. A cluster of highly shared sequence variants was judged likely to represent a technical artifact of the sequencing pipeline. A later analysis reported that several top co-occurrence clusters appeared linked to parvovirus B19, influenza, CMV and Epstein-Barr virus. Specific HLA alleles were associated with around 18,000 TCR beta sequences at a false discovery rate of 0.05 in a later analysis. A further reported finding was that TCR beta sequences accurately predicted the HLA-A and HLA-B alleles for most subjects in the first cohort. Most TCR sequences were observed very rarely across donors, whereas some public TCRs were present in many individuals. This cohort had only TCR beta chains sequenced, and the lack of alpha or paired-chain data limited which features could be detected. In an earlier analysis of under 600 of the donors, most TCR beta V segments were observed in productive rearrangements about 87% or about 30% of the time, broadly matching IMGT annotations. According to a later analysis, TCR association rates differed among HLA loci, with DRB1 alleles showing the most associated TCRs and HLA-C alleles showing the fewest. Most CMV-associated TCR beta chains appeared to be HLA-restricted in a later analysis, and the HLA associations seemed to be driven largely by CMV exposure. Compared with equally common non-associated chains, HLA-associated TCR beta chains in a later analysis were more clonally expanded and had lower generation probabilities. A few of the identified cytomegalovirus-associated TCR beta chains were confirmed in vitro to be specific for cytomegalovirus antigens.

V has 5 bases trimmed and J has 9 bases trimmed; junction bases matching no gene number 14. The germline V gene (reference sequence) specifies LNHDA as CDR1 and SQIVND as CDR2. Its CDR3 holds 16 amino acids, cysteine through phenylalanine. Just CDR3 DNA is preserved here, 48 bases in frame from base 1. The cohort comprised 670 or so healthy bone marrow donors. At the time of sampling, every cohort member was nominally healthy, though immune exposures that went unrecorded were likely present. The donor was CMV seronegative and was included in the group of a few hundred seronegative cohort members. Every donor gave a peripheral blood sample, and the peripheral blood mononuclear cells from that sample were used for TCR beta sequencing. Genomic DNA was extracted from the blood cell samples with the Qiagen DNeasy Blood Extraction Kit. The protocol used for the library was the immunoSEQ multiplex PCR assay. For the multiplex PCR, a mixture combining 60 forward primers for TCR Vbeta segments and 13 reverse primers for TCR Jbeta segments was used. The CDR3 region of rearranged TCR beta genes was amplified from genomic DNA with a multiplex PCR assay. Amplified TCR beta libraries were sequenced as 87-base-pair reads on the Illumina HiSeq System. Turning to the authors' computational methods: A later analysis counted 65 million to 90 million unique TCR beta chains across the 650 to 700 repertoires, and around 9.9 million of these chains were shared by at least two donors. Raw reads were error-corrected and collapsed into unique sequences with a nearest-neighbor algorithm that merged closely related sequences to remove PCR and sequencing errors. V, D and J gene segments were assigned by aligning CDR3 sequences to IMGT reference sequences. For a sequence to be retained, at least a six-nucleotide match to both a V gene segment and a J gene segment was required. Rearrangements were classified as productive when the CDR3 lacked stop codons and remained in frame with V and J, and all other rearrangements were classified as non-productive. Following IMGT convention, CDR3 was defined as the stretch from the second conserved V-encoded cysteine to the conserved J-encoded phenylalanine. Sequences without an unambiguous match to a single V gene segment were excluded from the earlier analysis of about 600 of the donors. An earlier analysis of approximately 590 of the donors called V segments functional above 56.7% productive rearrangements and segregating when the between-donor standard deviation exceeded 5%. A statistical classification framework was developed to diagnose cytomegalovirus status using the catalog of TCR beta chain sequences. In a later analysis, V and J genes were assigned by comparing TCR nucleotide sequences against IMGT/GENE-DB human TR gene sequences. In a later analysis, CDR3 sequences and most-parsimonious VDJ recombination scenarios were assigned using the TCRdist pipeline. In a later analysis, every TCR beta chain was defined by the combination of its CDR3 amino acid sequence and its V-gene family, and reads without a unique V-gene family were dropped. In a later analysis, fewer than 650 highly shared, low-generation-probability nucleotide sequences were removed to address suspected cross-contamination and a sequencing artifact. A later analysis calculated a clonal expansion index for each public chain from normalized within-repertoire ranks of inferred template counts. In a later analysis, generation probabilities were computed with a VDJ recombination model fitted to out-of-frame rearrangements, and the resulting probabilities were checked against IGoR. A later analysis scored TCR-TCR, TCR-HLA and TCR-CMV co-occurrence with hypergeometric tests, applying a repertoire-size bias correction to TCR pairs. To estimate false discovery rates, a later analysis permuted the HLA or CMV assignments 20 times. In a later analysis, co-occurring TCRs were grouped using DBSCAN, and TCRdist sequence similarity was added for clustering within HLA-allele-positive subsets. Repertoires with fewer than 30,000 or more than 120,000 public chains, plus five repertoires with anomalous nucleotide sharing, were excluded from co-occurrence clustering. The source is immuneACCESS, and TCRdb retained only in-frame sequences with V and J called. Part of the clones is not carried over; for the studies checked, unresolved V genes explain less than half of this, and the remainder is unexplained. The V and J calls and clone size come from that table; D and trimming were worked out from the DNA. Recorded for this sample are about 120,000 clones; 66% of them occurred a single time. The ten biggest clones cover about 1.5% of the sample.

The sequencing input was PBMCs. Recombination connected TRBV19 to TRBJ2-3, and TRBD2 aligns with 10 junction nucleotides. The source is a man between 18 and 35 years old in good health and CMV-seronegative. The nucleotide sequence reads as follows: TGTGCCAGTAGTCAACACCGGAGGGGAGCGGGGGGGACGCAGTATTTT. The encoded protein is CASSQHRRGAGGTQYF.